Presented here are 14 T cell receptor beta chains from one specimen sequenced in a study of blood T cell repertoires in COVID-19. The protocol was immunoSEQ multiplex PCR, while the TCRdb copy is restricted to in-frame clones and leaves out a portion. The sample holds approximately 440,000 clones, 90% seen once. The specimen was PBMCs or T cells enriched from blood (not recorded which). These receptors were collected from a man between 18 and 35 years old who had recovered from COVID-19.

The chain joins TRBV9 to TRBJ2-1; D remains ambiguous. Germline assignment: CDR1 SGDLS and CDR2 YYNGEE. Trimming shortened V by 0 bases and J by 9 bases, and 4 bases separated the two germline ends. The CDR3 length is 11 residues. In DNA form, the CDR3 reads TGTGCCAGCAGCGTAGTGGCTGAGCAGTTCTTC. Residues: CASSVVAEQFF. Variable domain in full (rest from reference TRBV9 and TRBJ2-1): DSGVTQTPKHLITATGQRVTLRCSPRSGDLSVYWYQQSLDQGLQFLIQYYNGEERAKGNILERFSAQQFPDLHSELNLSSLELGDSALYFCASSVVAEQFFGPGTRLTVL.

This clone showed up just a few times. This rearrangement joins TRBV7-9 to TRBJ2-7; 11 positions match TRBD1. Germline lookup yields CDR1 SEHNR and CDR2 FQNEAQ (reference sequence). With V trimmed by 6 bases and J by 4 bases, 8 bases remained unmatched. CDR3 size: 15 residues. In DNA, the CDR3 is TGTGCCAGCAGTTACGGGACAGGGGGTATATACGAGCAGTACTTC. Translating gives CASSYGTGGIYEQYF.

This chain joins TRBV12-3 or TRBV12-4 and TRBJ1-2; the D gene is possibly TRBD1 (6 bases). Trimming took off 6 bases at V and 12 bases at J, with 17 bases between the two ends. The CDR3 covers 12 residues. The CDR3 nucleotides read TGTGCCAGCAGCCACAGGGCAGGGGCGCACACCTTC. Translation: CASSHRAGAHTF.

The rearrangement links TRBV3-1 (or the pseudogene TRBV3-2) to TRBJ1-2; D not certain. This CDR3 is built from 15 residues. Deletions cut 3 bases from V and 8 bases from J, with 19 bases between. In germline, CDR1 is LGHDT, CDR2 YNNKEL (reference sequence). CDR3 coding DNA: TGTGCCAGCAGCCATGGAGAGGGCTTGGAGGGAGGCTACACCTTC. Protein product: CASSHGEGLEGGYTF.

This chain uses TRBV5-5 with TRBJ1-3; D is uncertain. The germline V gene encodes CDR1 SGHKS and CDR2 YYEKEE (reference sequence). The CDR3 is made up of 15 amino acids. Trimming left V 2 bases short and J 0 bases short, with 9 bases between. Written as DNA, the CDR3 is TGTGCCAGCAGCTTTGTCGGAGTCTCTGGAAACACCATATATTTT. As protein: CASSFVGVSGNTIYF.

This chain links TRBV7-2 with TRBJ1-3; TRBD1 matches 10 bases. CDR3 length equals 15 residues. Germline V gene data show CDR1 as SGHTA and CDR2 as FQGNSA. V lost 4 bases to trimming and J lost 3 bases; unmatched junction nucleotides: 3. In DNA, the CDR3 is TGTGCCAGCAGCTGGGGACAGGGGAATGGAAACACCATATATTTT. Protein sequence: CASSWGQGNGNTIYF.

CDR3 DNA sequence: TGTGCCAGCAGCATAGGGACACCATATGGCTACACCTTC. Protein product: CASSIGTPYGYTF. This chain joins TRBV12-3 or TRBV12-4 and TRBJ1-2; a weak D match, TRBD1 (6 bases). The CDR3 is 13 amino acids. The V end lost 6 bases, the J end lost 5 bases, and 13 bases lay between the germline ends.

V is TRBV3-1 (or the pseudogene TRBV3-2) and J is TRBJ1-2; maybe TRBD1 (5 bases). The CDR3 length is 15 residues. Trimming left V 1 base short and J 8 bases short, with 17 bases between. The germline gives CDR1 LGHDT, CDR2 YNNKEL (reference sequence). This CDR3 is CASSQAGAREGGYTF. The CDR3 nucleotides read TGTGCCAGCAGCCAAGCCGGGGCACGGGAGGGGGGCTACACCTTC.

This clone was seen once. The chain is built from TRBV5-5 and TRBJ1-2; D ambiguous. Germline V lookup: CDR1 SGHKS, CDR2 YYEKEE (reference sequence). The CDR3 spans 14 residues. Trimming took 4 bases from V and 4 from J, leaving 14 bases between them. The CDR3 DNA reads TGTGCCAGCAGCGCCGGGAACTCTCCCTATGGCTACACCTTC. It yields the protein CASSAGNSPYGYTF. The full variable domain, rest sourced from reference TRBV5-5 and TRBJ1-2, is DAGVTQSPTHLIKTRGQQVTLRCSPISGHKSVSWYQQVLGQGPQFIFQYYEKEERGRGNFPDRFSARQFPNYSSELNVNALLLGDSALYLCASSAGNSPYGYTFGSGTRLTVV.

Concerning this clone: Other DNA sequences from this sample encode an identical CDR3 as well. V and J are TRBV7-9 and TRBJ2-5; 14 bases fit TRBD2. J lost 5 bases, V lost 5 bases, and 4 bases had no gene match. The CDR3 runs 15 residues. CDR1 and CDR2 from the germline V gene are SEHNR and FQNEAQ (reference sequence). The chain's CDR3 is CASSRLAGGMETQYF. The CDR3 region has the DNA TGTGCCAGCAGCCGACTAGCGGGAGGGATGGAGACCCAGTACTTC. The variable domain in full, with the rest retrieved from reference TRBV7-9 and TRBJ2-5, is DTGVSQNPRHKITKRGQNVTFRCDPISEHNRLYWYRQTLGQGPEFLTYFQNEAQLEKSRLLSDRFSAERPKGSFSTLEIQRTEQGDSAMYLCASSRLAGGMETQYFGPGTRLLVL.

The V call is TRBV5-4, the J call TRBJ1-6; D may be TRBD1 (5 bases). This CDR3 has 13 amino acids. The ends were cut back, 5 bases at V and 6 bases at J, with 9 bases in the middle. Germline-derived CDR1 and CDR2 are SGHNT and YYREEE (reference sequence). The CDR3 is CASRGQVNSPLHF. The CDR3 coding sequence is TGTGCCAGCAGGGGGCAGGTTAATTCACCCCTCCACTTT.

This clone was found once. The rearrangement uses TRBV9 and TRBJ1-2; D remains unclear. The CDR3 spans 15 residues. CDR1 is SGDLS and CDR2 is YYNGEE in the germline V gene. The germline V and J ends were trimmed by 0 bases and 5 bases, with 14 bases remaining between them. The CDR3 region is CASSVALYGGYGYTF. The CDR3 bases are TGTGCCAGCAGCGTAGCGCTTTATGGCGGGTATGGCTACACCTTC.

The chain uses TRBV4-1 and TRBJ1-1, with unresolved D. The V end lost 0 bases, the J end lost 12 bases, and 5 bases lay between the germline ends. This CDR3 is built from 10 residues. Looked up from germline, CDR1 is MGHRA and CDR2 is YSYEKL. CDR3 in amino acids: CASSQERTFF. The CDR3 bases are TGCGCCAGCAGCCAAGAGAGAACTTTCTTT.

The sample holds a few counts of this clone. This chain connects TRBV5-5 to TRBJ1-1; D possibly corresponds to TRBD1 (6 bases). Germline V gives CDR1 SGHKS, CDR2 YYEKEE (reference sequence). CDR3 length: 15 amino acids. Trimming took off 3 bases at V and 4 bases at J, with 16 bases between the two ends. CDR3 region: CASSWTQGSGTEAFF. The DNA for the CDR3 is TGTGCCAGCAGCTGGACACAGGGCTCGGGCACTGAAGCTTTCTTT.